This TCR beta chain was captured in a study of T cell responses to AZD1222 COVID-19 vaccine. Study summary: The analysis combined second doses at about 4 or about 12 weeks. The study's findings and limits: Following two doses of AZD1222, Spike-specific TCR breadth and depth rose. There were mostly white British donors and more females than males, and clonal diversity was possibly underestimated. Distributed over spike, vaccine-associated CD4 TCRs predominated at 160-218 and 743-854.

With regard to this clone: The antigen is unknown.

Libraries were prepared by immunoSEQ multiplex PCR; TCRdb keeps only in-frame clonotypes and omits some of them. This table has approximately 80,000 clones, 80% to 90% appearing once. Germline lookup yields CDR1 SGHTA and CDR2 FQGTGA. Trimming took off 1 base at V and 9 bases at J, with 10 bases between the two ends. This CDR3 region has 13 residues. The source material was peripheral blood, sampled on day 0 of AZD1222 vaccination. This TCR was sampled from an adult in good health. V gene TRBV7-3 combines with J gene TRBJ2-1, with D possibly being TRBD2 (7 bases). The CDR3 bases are TGTGCCAGCAGCTTAAGAAGGGGGGGTGAGCAGTTCTTC. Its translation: CASSLRRGGEQFF.